A selection of T cell receptor beta chains follows, all from one sample in a study of T cells in Graves' hyperthyroidism and ophthalmopathy. MiXCR, applied by TCRdb to the multiplex PCR reads, yields one record per CDR3 protein. The sample yields roughly 560,000 distinct CDR3 sequences, around 15% seen once. The specimen was blood. These receptors all come from a woman aged 40-49 years with Graves' ophthalmopathy. The CDR3 runs from the conserved cysteine through the conserved F or W. A D gene is named only where the DNA matches it firmly. Some rows have no size entry. The others give once, few or many, or a class for an expanded clone.

>-|many|TRBJ1-1|TRBV4-3
CASSFGTSDTEAFF
TGCGCCAGCAGCTTTGGGACGTCAGACACTGAAGCTTTCTTT
>-|-|TRBJ2-3|TRBV2
CASSGWDTQYF
TGTGCCAGCAGTGGGTGGGATACGCAGTATTTC
>-|few|TRBJ2-7|TRBV20-1
CSARDQGLYEQYF
TGCAGTGCTAGAGATCAGGGACTCTACGAGCAGTACTTC
>-|-|TRBJ2-6|TRBV11-2
CASRPGQSGANVLTF
TGTGCCAGCAGACCGGGCCAGTCTGGGGCCAACGTCCTGACTTTC
>-|many|TRBJ1-2|TRBV9
CASSVEGGFYGYTF
TGTGCCAGCAGCGTAGAAGGGGGGTTCTATGGCTACACCTTC
>-|many|TRBJ1-5|TRBV30
CAWSKTGSNQPQHF
TGTGCCTGGAGTAAAACAGGTAGCAATCAGCCCCAGCATTTT
>TRBD2|many|TRBJ2-5|TRBV28
CATTGGVRRETQYF
TGTGCCACCACCGGGGGGGTGCGGCGGGAGACCCAGTACTTC
>TRBD1|many|TRBJ1-1|TRBV4-2
CASSQTSRGSHTEAFF
TGTGCCAGCAGCCAGACTTCCAGGGGGTCGCACACTGAAGCTTTCTTT
>TRBD2|many|TRBJ2-7|TRBV20-1
CSAISIAGSTSYEQYF
TGCAGTGCTATATCAATAGCGGGTTCTACTTCCTACGAGCAGTACTTC
>-|many|TRBJ2-5|TRBV12-3/TRBV12-4
CASSPWGRYRSGETQYF
TGTGCCAGCAGCCCATGGGGGAGGTACAGGTCAGGGGAGACCCAGTACTTC
>TRBD2|-|TRBJ2-2|TRBV6-1
CASSAGGPPTGELFF
TGTGCCAGCAGCGCGGGGGGCCCTCCCACCGGGGAGCTGTTTTTT
>-|-|TRBJ2-7|TRBV10-3
CAIMRGENYEQYF
TGTGCCATCATGCGCGGGGAAAACTACGAGCAGTACTTC
>-|many|TRBJ1-5|TRBV6-5
CASSGGGSNQPQHF
TGTGCCAGCAGCGGAGGGGGGAGCAATCAGCCCCAGCATTTT
>-|many|TRBJ1-1|TRBV9
CASTSGVHSNTEAFF
TGTGCCAGCACCTCAGGGGTACACTCGAACACTGAAGCTTTCTTT
>TRBD2|-|TRBJ2-2|TRBV7-8
CASSLRLAGQNTGELFF
TGTGCCAGCAGCTTGAGACTAGCGGGACAAAACACCGGGGAGCTGTTTTTT
>-|-|TRBJ2-7|TRBV19
CATGPGPSYEQYF
TGTGCCACAGGACCGGGGCCTTCCTACGAGCAGTACTTC
>-|many|TRBJ2-5|TRBV6-5
CASSYTGSQETQYF
TGTGCCAGCAGTTACACCGGGTCACAAGAGACCCAGTACTTC
>TRBD2|many|TRBJ2-2|TRBV6-2/TRBV6-3
CATLVAGLSTGELFF
TGTGCCACCCTGGTAGCGGGGCTGAGCACCGGGGAGCTGTTTTTT
>TRBD2|many|TRBJ2-5|TRBV7-8
CASSSLLGGLAGGPETQYF
TGTGCCAGCAGCTCCCTCTTGGGTGGTTTAGCGGGAGGGCCGGAGACCCAGTACTTC
>-|many|TRBJ2-5|TRBV10-3
CAISVDRLETQYF
TGTGCCATCAGTGTTGACAGGCTTGAGACCCAGTACTTC
>-|few|TRBJ1-3|TRBV5-5
CASSLVLGVSGNTIYF
TGTGCCAGCAGCTTGGTGCTAGGGGTGTCTGGAAACACCATATATTTT
>-|-|TRBJ1-1|TRBV11-2
CASSLVSRVGEDTEAFF
TGTGCCAGCAGCTTAGTGTCTCGCGTCGGCGAGGACACTGAAGCTTTCTTT
>-|-|TRBJ1-1|TRBV30
CAWLGVENTEAFF
TGTGCCTGGTTGGGGGTCGAGAACACTGAAGCTTTCTTT
>-|many|TRBJ1-2|TRBV28
CASSPPGRVYGYTF
TGTGCCAGCAGTCCCCCTGGGCGAGTCTATGGCTACACCTTC
>-|many|TRBJ2-5|TRBV14
CASSPLGVSQETQYF
TGTGCCAGCAGCCCCCTTGGAGTCTCTCAAGAGACCCAGTACTTC
>-|-|TRBJ2-7|TRBV27
CASSLHGDAYEQYF
TGTGCCAGCAGTCTACATGGGGACGCCTACGAGCAGTACTTC
>-|many|TRBJ1-3|TRBV19
CASSIADTGNTIYF
TGTGCCAGTAGTATCGCAGACACTGGAAACACCATATATTTT
>-|many|TRBJ2-5|TRBV2
CASSKGGGSQETQYF
TGTGCCAGCAGTAAGGGAGGTGGTAGTCAAGAGACCCAGTACTTC
>-|-|TRBJ2-3|TRBV7-3
CASSPGPRDTQYF
TGTGCCAGCAGCCCAGGACCCAGGGATACGCAGTATTTT
>-|few|TRBJ1-1|TRBV5-1
CASSSLPWQGRTEAFF
TGCGCCAGCAGCTCACTTCCGTGGCAGGGGCGGACTGAAGCTTTCTTT
>-|many|TRBJ2-7|TRBV28
CASSLIWAGQSYEQYF
TGTGCCAGCAGTTTAATTTGGGCCGGTCAATCCTACGAGCAGTACTTC
>-|many|TRBJ1-2|TRBV20-1
CSAWGGGQEGYTF
TGCAGTGCTTGGGGAGGGGGGCAAGAGGGCTACACCTTC
>-|few|TRBJ1-1|TRBV19
CASRTGYWTNTEAFF
TGTGCCAGTCGTACAGGTTACTGGACGAACACTGAAGCTTTCTTT
>TRBD2|-|TRBJ2-7|TRBV19
CASSSSLAGGLYEQYF
TGTGCCAGTAGTTCCAGCCTAGCGGGAGGGCTATACGAGCAGTACTTC
>TRBD1|many|TRBJ1-2|TRBV7-2
CASSPRTGGEYGYTF
TGTGCCAGCAGCCCCCGGACAGGGGGCGAATATGGCTACACCTTC
>-|many|TRBJ2-7|TRBV6-5
CASSYGRQGHEQYF
TGTGCCAGCAGTTACGGTCGGCAGGGTCACGAGCAGTACTTC
>-|many|TRBJ2-2|TRBV12-3/TRBV12-4
CASSLQGFGELFF
TGTGCCAGCAGTTTGCAAGGGTTCGGGGAGCTGTTTTTT